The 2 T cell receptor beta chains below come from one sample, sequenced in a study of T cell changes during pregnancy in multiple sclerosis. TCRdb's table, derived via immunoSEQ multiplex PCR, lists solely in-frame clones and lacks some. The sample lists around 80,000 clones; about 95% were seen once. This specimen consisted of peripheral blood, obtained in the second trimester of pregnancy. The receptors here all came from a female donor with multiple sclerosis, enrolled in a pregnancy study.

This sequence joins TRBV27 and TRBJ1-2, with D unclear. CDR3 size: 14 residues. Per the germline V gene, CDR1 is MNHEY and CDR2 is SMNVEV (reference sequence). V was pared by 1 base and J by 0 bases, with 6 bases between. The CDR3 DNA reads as TGTGCCAGCAGTTTATGGCCAGCTAACTATGGCTACACCTTC. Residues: CASSLWPANYGYTF.

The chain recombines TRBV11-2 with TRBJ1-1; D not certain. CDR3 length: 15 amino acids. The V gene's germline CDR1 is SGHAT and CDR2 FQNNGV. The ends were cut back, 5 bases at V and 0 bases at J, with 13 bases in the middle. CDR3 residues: CASSPNGVLNTEAFF. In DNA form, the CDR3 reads TGTGCCAGCAGCCCTAACGGGGTGCTGAACACTGAAGCTTTCTTT. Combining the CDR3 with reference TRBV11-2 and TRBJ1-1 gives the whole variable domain EAGVAQSPRYKIIEKRQSVAFWCNPISGHATLYWYQQILGQGPKLLIQFQNNGVVDDSQLPKDRFSAERLKGVDSTLKIQPAKLEDSAVYLCASSPNGVLNTEAFFGQGTRLTVV.